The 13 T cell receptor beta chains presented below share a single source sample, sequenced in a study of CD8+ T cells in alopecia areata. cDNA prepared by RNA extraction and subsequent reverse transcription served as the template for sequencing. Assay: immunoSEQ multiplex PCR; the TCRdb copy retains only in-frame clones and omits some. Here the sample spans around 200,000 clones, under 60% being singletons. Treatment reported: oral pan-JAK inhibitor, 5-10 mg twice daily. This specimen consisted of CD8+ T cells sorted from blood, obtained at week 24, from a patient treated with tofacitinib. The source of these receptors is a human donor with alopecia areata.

As DNA, the CDR3 is TGTGCCAGCAGTTTATCTGGGCAGCTGTATAGCAATCAGCCCCAGCATTTT. Its protein is CASSLSGQLYSNQPQHF. The chain links TRBV27 to TRBJ1-5; D gene unclear. This CDR3 is 17 amino acids long. From germline, CDR1 is MNHEY and CDR2 SMNVEV (reference sequence). The V gene lost 0 bases and the J gene lost 0 bases, with 12 bases spanning the gap.

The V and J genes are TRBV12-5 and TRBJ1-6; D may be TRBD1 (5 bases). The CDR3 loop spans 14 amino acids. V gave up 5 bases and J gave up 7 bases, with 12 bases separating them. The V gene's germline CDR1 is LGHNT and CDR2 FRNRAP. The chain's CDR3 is CASGLGTANSPLHF. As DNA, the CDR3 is TGTGCTAGTGGTCTCGGGACTGCCAATTCACCCCTCCACTTT.

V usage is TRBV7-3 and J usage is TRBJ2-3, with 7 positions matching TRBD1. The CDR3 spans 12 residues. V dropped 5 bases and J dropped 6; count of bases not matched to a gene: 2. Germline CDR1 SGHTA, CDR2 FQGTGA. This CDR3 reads CASSAGGDTQYF. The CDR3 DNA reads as TGTGCCAGCAGCGCAGGGGGTGATACGCAGTATTTT.

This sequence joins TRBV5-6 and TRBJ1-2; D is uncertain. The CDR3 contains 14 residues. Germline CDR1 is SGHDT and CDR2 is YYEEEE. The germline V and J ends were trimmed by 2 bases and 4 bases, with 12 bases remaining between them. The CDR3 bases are TGTGCCAGCAGCTTCGGTCAGAGTGTCTATGGCTACACCTTC. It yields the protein CASSFGQSVYGYTF.

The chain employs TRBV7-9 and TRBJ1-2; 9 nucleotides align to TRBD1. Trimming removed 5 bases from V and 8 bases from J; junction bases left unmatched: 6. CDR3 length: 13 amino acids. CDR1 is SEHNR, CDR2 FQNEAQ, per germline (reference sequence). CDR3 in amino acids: CASSLRTGEGYTF. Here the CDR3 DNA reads TGTGCCAGCAGCCTACGGACAGGGGAAGGCTACACCTTC.

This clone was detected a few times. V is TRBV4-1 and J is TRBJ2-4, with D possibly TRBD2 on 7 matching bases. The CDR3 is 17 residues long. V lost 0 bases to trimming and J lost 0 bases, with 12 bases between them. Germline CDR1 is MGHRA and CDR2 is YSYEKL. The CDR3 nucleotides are TGCGCCAGCAGCCAAGAGGGGGGGGCCCTAGCCAAAAACATTCAGTACTTC. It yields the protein CASSQEGGALAKNIQYF.

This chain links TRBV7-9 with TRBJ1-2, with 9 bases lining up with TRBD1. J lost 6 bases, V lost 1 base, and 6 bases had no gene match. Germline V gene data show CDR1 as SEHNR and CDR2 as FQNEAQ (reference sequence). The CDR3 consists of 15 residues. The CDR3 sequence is CASSLGRRTGDGYTF. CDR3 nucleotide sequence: TGTGCCAGCAGCTTAGGACGCAGGACAGGGGATGGCTACACCTTC.

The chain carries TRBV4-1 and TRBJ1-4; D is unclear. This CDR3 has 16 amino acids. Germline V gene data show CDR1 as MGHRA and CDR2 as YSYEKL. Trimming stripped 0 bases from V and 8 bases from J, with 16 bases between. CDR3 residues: CASSQELGKFEEKLFF. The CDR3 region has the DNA TGCGCCAGCAGCCAAGAGTTAGGGAAGTTTGAAGAAAAACTGTTTTTT.

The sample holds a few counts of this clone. CDR3 coding DNA: TGTGCCTGGAGTGTGGGGCTGTACGAGCAGTACTTC. Its protein is CAWSVGLYEQYF. The chain is built from TRBV30 and TRBJ2-7, with TRBD1 as a possible D gene (5 bases). Trimming removed 0 bases at V and 4 bases at J, with 7 bases between. CDR1 and CDR2 from the germline V gene are GTSNPN and SVGIG (reference sequence). The CDR3 length is 12 residues.

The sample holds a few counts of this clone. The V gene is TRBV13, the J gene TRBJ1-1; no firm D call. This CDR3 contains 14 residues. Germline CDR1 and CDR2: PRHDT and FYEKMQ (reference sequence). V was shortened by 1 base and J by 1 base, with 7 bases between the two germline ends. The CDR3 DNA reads TGTGCCAGCAGCTTAGATATCCCGAACACTGAAGCTTTCTTT. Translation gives CASSLDIPNTEAFF.

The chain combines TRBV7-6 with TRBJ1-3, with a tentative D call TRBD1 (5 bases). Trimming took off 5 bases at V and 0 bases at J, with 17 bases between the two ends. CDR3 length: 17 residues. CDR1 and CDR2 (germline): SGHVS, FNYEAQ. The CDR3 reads CASSRYTGRNSGNTIYF. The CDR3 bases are TGTGCCAGCAGCCGATACACGGGGCGCAACTCTGGAAACACCATATATTTT.

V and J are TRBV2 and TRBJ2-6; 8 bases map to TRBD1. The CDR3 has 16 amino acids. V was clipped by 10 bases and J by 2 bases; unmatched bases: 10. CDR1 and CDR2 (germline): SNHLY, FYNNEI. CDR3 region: CATSTGESAGANVLTF. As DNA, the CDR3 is TGTGCCACCTCGACAGGGGAATCTGCTGGGGCCAACGTCCTGACTTTC.

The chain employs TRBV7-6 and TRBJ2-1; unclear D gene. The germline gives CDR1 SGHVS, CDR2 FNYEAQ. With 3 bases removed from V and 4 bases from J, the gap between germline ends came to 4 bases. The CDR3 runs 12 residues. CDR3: CASSFRYNEQFF. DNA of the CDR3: TGTGCCAGCAGCTTTCGGTACAATGAGCAGTTCTTC.